This passage covers 28 T cell receptor beta chains from one sample sequenced in a study of cytomegalovirus exposure and HLA in healthy donors. PCR involved 60 Vbeta and 13 Jbeta primers. TCRdb's table, derived via immunoSEQ multiplex PCR, lists solely in-frame clones and lacks some. Among 130,000 or so clones listed, 65% to 75% were seen once. Sample: PBMCs. These receptor sequences come from a man aged 35 to 55 in good health and CMV-seropositive.

The chain uses TRBV11-2 and TRBJ2-5; 8 nucleotides agree with TRBD1. Matching the DNA end better, TRBJ2-7 makes the J call doubtful. The CDR3 sequence is 15 residues long. The germline gives CDR1 SGHAT, CDR2 FQNNGV. DNA of the CDR3: TGTGCCAGCAGCTCAAGACAGGGGAAAAGCTACGAGCAGTACTTC. Residues: CASSSRQGKSYEQYF.

The chain combines TRBV27 with TRBJ2-7; D may be TRBD1 (7 bases). CDR1 is MNHEY and CDR2 is SMNVEV in the germline V gene (reference sequence). V was pared by 5 bases and J by 6 bases, with 11 bases between. CDR3 length equals 12 residues. The CDR3 protein is CASSPQGGEQYF. CDR3 DNA: TGTGCCAGCAGTCCCCAGGGGGGCGAGCAGTACTTC.

This clone was detected only a few times. The rearrangement joins TRBV12-5 to TRBJ2-7; TRBD1 matches 7 bases. After removal of 6 bases from V and 2 bases from J, the junction contained 7 bases not matched to a gene. CDR1 is LGHNT, CDR2 FRNRAP, per germline. The CDR3 spans 14 residues. CDR3 amino acids: CASGTGQAAYEQYF. As DNA, the CDR3 is TGTGCTAGTGGCACTGGACAGGCGGCCTACGAGCAGTACTTC. The variable domain in full, completed from reference TRBV12-5 and TRBJ2-7, reads DARVTQTPRHKVTEMGQEVTMRCQPILGHNTVFWYRQTMMQGLELLAYFRNRAPLDDSGMPKDRFSAEMPDATLATLKIQPSEPRDSAVYFCASGTGQAAYEQYFGPGTRLTVT.

V usage is TRBV5-1 and J usage is TRBJ2-1; D may be TRBD2 (6 bases). The V gene's germline CDR1 is SGHRS and CDR2 YFSETQ. V was trimmed by 5 bases and J by 4 bases, leaving 22 bases between them. The CDR3 is made up of 17 amino acids. CDR3 region: CASSALLTSLAYNEQFF. Written as DNA, the CDR3 is TGCGCCAGCAGTGCTCTCTTGACTAGTCTGGCATACAATGAGCAGTTCTTC.

This chain connects TRBV29-1 to TRBJ1-2; D remains unclear. The CDR3 extends over 15 amino acids. CDR1 is SQVTM, CDR2 ANQGSEA, per germline. Trimming pared 6 bases from V and 0 bases from J, leaving 17 bases between. The CDR3 DNA reads TGCAGCGTGACCCCGGCCAGGATGACTAACTATGGCTACACCTTC. Protein: CSVTPARMTNYGYTF.

V and J are TRBV29-1 and TRBJ1-2; no firm D call. From germline, CDR1 is SQVTM and CDR2 ANQGSEA. V dropped 7 bases and J dropped 5 bases, with 14 bases sitting between them. There are 12 residues in the CDR3. The CDR3 is CSARRAEYGYTF. CDR3 DNA sequence: TGCAGCGCCCGGAGGGCAGAATATGGCTACACCTTC. The entire variable domain, with the rest obtained from reference TRBV29-1 and TRBJ1-2, is as follows: SAVISQKPSRDICQRGTSLTIQCQVDSQVTMMFWYRQQPGQSLTLIATANQGSEATYESGFVIDKFPISRPNLTFSTLTVSNMSPEDSSIYLCSARRAEYGYTFGSGTRLTVV.

The rearrangement joins TRBV11-2 to TRBJ1-2; D is undetermined. The V end lost 5 bases, the J end lost 8 bases, and 12 bases lay between the germline ends. This CDR3 is 12 amino acids long. Germline values: CDR1 SGHAT, CDR2 FQNNGV. CDR3 region: CASSRRAGGYTF. The CDR3 coding sequence is TGTGCCAGCAGCCGACGGGCGGGCGGCTACACCTTC.

The chain carries TRBV19 and TRBJ2-5; D is uncertain. The CDR3 covers 13 residues. Germline assignment: CDR1 LNHDA and CDR2 SQIVND (reference sequence). The germline V and J ends were trimmed by 3 bases and 4 bases, with 9 bases remaining between them. CDR3 in DNA: TGTGCCAGTAGTATGCTAGTCCGAGAGACCCAGTACTTC. Protein sequence: CASSMLVRETQYF. Combining the CDR3 with reference TRBV19 and TRBJ2-5 gives the whole variable domain DGGITQSPKYLFRKEGQNVTLSCEQNLNHDAMYWYRQDPGQGLRLIYYSQIVNDFQKGDIAEGYSVSREKKESFPLTVTSAQKNPTAFYLCASSMLVRETQYFGPGTRLLVL.

The gene calls are TRBV12-5 and TRBJ1-1; a weak D match, TRBD1 (6 bases). The ends were cut back, 7 bases at V and 7 bases at J, with 22 bases in the middle. The germline gives CDR1 LGHNT, CDR2 FRNRAP. The CDR3 totals 15 residues. The CDR3 nucleotides read TGTGCTAGTGCCATAGCAGTAGGTTGGGACATTGAAGCTTTCTTT. This gives the protein CASAIAVGWDIEAFF.

The gene calls are TRBV30 and TRBJ1-2; 9 nucleotides agree with TRBD1. CDR1 and CDR2 (germline): GTSNPN, SVGIG (reference sequence). The CDR3 extends over 15 amino acids. V was clipped by 4 bases and J by 1 base; unmatched bases: 7. This CDR3 reads CAWNPQGALNYGYTF. CDR3 in DNA: TGTGCCTGGAATCCACAGGGGGCCCTTAACTATGGCTACACCTTC.

This clone has just a few counts. The genes are TRBV19 and TRBJ2-1, with 9 nucleotides matching TRBD2. With V trimmed by 1 base and J by 13 bases, 11 bases remained unmatched. Germline V gene sequence: CDR1 LNHDA, CDR2 SQIVND (reference sequence). CDR3 size: 15 residues. In DNA, the CDR3 is TGTGCCAGTAGTATAGTGGGTGCGGGAGGGCATGCTCAGTTCTTC. Its protein product is CASSIVGAGGHAQFF. The full variable domain, rest sourced from reference TRBV19 and TRBJ2-1, is DGGITQSPKYLFRKEGQNVTLSCEQNLNHDAMYWYRQDPGQGLRLIYYSQIVNDFQKGDIAEGYSVSREKKESFPLTVTSAQKNPTAFYLCASSIVGAGGHAQFFGPGTRLTVL.

CDR3 sequence: CASSLSRTGGWSVCQPQHF. The CDR3 DNA reads TGCGCCAGCAGCTTGTCTCGGACAGGGGGATGGTCGGTATGTCAGCCCCAGCATTTT. The chain couples TRBV5-1 to TRBJ1-5; TRBD1 matches 10 bases. The ends lost 1 base at V and 6 bases at J; junction bases unmatched: 16. Germline V gives CDR1 SGHRS, CDR2 YFSETQ. The CDR3 covers 19 residues. The complete variable domain, with remaining parts taken from reference TRBV5-1 and TRBJ1-5, reads KAGVTQTPRYLIKTRGQQVTLSCSPISGHRSVSWYQQTPGQGLQFLFEYFSETQRNKGNFPGRFSGRQFSNSRSEMNVSTLELGDSALYLCASSLSRTGGWSVCQPQHFGDGTRLSIL.

The chain has TRBV7-2 and TRBJ2-4; 7 nucleotides line up with TRBD2. The V and J ends lost 5 bases and 3 bases, in that order; junction bases with no gene match: 4. This CDR3 comprises 14 residues. Germline V gene lookup returns CDR1 SGHTA and CDR2 FQGNSA. The CDR3 DNA sequence: TGTGCCAGCAGCCCCGGGGGGAACAAAAACATTCAGTACTTC. It codes for CASSPGGNKNIQYF. The full variable domain, rest sourced from reference TRBV7-2 and TRBJ2-4, is GAGVSQSPSNKVTEKGKDVELRCDPISGHTALYWYRQSLGQGLEFLIYFQGNSAPDKSGLPSDRFSAERTGGSVSTLTIQRTQQEDSAVYLCASSPGGNKNIQYFGAGTRLSVL.

This chain links TRBV7-9 with TRBJ2-5; tentative D call: TRBD1 (6 bases). V dropped 4 bases and J dropped 11 bases, with 20 bases sitting between them. The V gene's germline CDR1 is SEHNR and CDR2 FQNEAQ (reference sequence). The CDR3 runs 14 residues. Here the CDR3 reads CASSSPAGVEEQYF. In DNA form, the CDR3 reads TGTGCCAGCAGCTCCCCGGCAGGGGTCGAGGAGCAGTACTTC.

V usage is TRBV28 and J usage is TRBJ1-1; the D is unclear. CDR3 length: 12 amino acids. The germline gives CDR1 MDHEN, CDR2 SYDVKM. V was trimmed by 2 bases and J by 8 bases, leaving 9 bases between them. CDR3 protein: CASSLRVREAFF. CDR3 DNA sequence: TGTGCCAGCAGTTTACGAGTCAGGGAAGCTTTCTTT.

In its sample, this clone was seen a few times. The chain carries TRBV28 and TRBJ2-1; 7 bases are a match to TRBD2. The CDR3 sequence is 15 residues long. The germline gives CDR1 MDHEN, CDR2 SYDVKM. V lost 8 bases and J lost 7; bases outside the gene matches: 14. The chain's CDR3 is CASHDWGRGDNEQFF. For the CDR3, the DNA is TGTGCCAGCCACGATTGGGGGAGGGGAGATAATGAGCAGTTCTTC. The full variable domain, in which reference TRBV28 and TRBJ2-1 provide the parts outside the CDR3, is DVKVTQSSRYLVKRTGEKVFLECVQDMDHENMFWYRQDPGLGLRLIYFSYDVKMKEKGDIPEGYSVSREKKERFSLILESASTNQTSMYLCASHDWGRGDNEQFFGPGTRLTVL.

This clone was observed once. V and J are TRBV2 and TRBJ2-2, with TRBD2 as a possible D gene (7 bases). Trimming took 4 bases from V and 2 from J, leaving 14 bases between them. Germline loops: CDR1 SNHLY, CDR2 FYNNEI. This CDR3 region has 16 residues. Here the CDR3 reads CASSATRGANTGELFF. The CDR3, as DNA: TGTGCCAGCAGTGCCACCCGGGGGGCTAACACCGGGGAGCTGTTTTTT. The variable domain in full, completed from reference TRBV2 and TRBJ2-2, reads EPEVTQTPSHQVTQMGQEVILRCVPISNHLYFYWYRQILGQKVEFLVSFYNNEISEKSEIFDDQFSVERPDGSNFTLKIRSTKLEDSAMYFCASSATRGANTGELFFGEGSRLTVL.

This rearrangement joins TRBV21-1 to TRBJ1-4; the D segment call TRBD1 is taken from the table without a DNA check. TRBV21-1 is reported as a pseudogene. The CDR3 spans 17 residues. CDR3 region: CASSIRTGASTNEKLFF. The CDR3 nucleotides read TGTGCCAGCAGCATACGGACAGGGGCTTCGACTAATGAAAAACTGTTTTTT.

The chain employs TRBV10-3 and TRBJ2-3; 8 bases are a match to TRBD1. This CDR3 spans 16 amino acids. V lost 5 bases and J lost 3; bases outside the gene matches: 10. Per the germline V gene, CDR1 is ENHRY and CDR2 is SYGVKD. The CDR3 region is CAISPQGASSTDTQYF. As DNA, the CDR3 is TGTGCCATCAGTCCTCAGGGGGCCAGTAGTACAGATACGCAGTATTTT.

The V gene is TRBV28, the J gene TRBJ1-4; TRBD1 agrees at 7 bases. CDR1 and CDR2 (germline): MDHEN, SYDVKM. Losses at the gene ends were 4 bases for V and 4 bases for J; bases not matched to a gene: 9. The CDR3 totals 16 residues. The CDR3 bases are TGTGCCAGCAGTTCCCCCAGGGGGGCTGGTAATGAAAAACTGTTTTTT. As protein: CASSSPRGAGNEKLFF.

The gene calls are TRBV7-2 and TRBJ1-6; no reliable D call. From germline, CDR1 is SGHTA and CDR2 FQGNSA. This CDR3 spans 15 amino acids. The V end lost 5 bases, the J end lost 7 bases, and 15 bases lay between the germline ends. DNA of the CDR3: TGTGCCAGCAGCCCACTTGGAGGCGGGAATTCACCCCTCCACTTT. Residues: CASSPLGGGNSPLHF.

The chain joins TRBV5-1 to TRBJ2-1; possibly TRBD1 for D (6 bases). The germline gives CDR1 SGHRS, CDR2 YFSETQ. V lost 2 bases and J 10 bases, leaving 10 bases between the germline ends. This CDR3 is built from 12 residues. The CDR3 sequence is CASSLGDREQFF. For the CDR3, the DNA is TGCGCCAGCAGCTTAGGAGACAGGGAGCAGTTCTTC.

The V gene is TRBV14, the J gene TRBJ1-2; 8 bases are a match to TRBD1. Germline CDR1 reads SGHDN; CDR2 reads FVKESK. This CDR3 spans 13 amino acids. Unmatched junction bases numbered 5, after V lost 4 bases and J lost 7 bases. CDR3 sequence: CASSLQGVVGYTF. The DNA for the CDR3 is TGTGCCAGCAGCCTACAGGGGGTAGTTGGCTACACCTTC.

The chain uses TRBV28 and TRBJ1-6; a weak D match, TRBD1 (6 bases). This CDR3 is built from 16 residues. The V and J ends lost 4 bases and 0 bases respectively, with 10 bases between them. Germline CDR1 is MDHEN and CDR2 is SYDVKM. Here the CDR3 reads CASSYGGASYNSPLHF. CDR3 nucleotides: TGTGCCAGCAGTTATGGGGGGGCCTCCTATAATTCACCCCTCCACTTT.

A word on this clone: Other DNA variants within this sample encode the same CDR3. The genes are TRBV5-1 and TRBJ2-1; D unclear. This CDR3 has 12 amino acids. V was clipped by 0 bases and J by 8 bases, with 6 bases between them. Germline lookup yields CDR1 SGHRS and CDR2 YFSETQ. The CDR3 bases are TGCGCCAGCAGCTTGGTTCGGGATGAGCAGTTCTTC. This translates into CASSLVRDEQFF. Full variable domain (missing parts from reference TRBV5-1 and TRBJ2-1): KAGVTQTPRYLIKTRGQQVTLSCSPISGHRSVSWYQQTPGQGLQFLFEYFSETQRNKGNFPGRFSGRQFSNSRSEMNVSTLELGDSALYLCASSLVRDEQFFGPGTRLTVL.

This chain connects TRBV28 to TRBJ1-1, with 7 positions matching TRBD1. Germline V gene lookup returns CDR1 MDHEN and CDR2 SYDVKM. The CDR3 sequence is 13 residues long. The ends lost 9 bases at V and 1 base at J; junction bases unmatched: 5. As DNA, the CDR3 is TGTGCCAGTGATCGGGACAGGAACACTGAAGCTTTCTTT. Its translation is CASDRDRNTEAFF.

V and J are TRBV28 and TRBJ2-5, with a tentative D call TRBD1 (6 bases). The CDR3 has 15 residues. V lost 5 bases to trimming and J lost 5 bases, with 18 bases between them. Germline V gene lookup returns CDR1 MDHEN and CDR2 SYDVKM. DNA for the CDR3: TGTGCCAGCAGTACAAACAGGGCCCTGGGGGAGACCCAGTACTTC. Residues: CASSTNRALGETQYF. The full variable domain, rest sourced from reference TRBV28 and TRBJ2-5, is DVKVTQSSRYLVKRTGEKVFLECVQDMDHENMFWYRQDPGLGLRLIYFSYDVKMKEKGDIPEGYSVSREKKERFSLILESASTNQTSMYLCASSTNRALGETQYFGPGTRLLVL.

The V gene is TRBV5-1, the J gene TRBJ1-4; a possible D gene is TRBD1 (6 bases). The germline V gene encodes CDR1 SGHRS and CDR2 YFSETQ. Deletions cut 5 bases from V and 8 bases from J, with 13 bases between. CDR3 length equals 13 residues. Here the CDR3 reads CASSTGGGEKLFF. CDR3 coding DNA: TGCGCCAGCAGTACCGGCGGGGGCGAAAAACTGTTTTTT.